One T cell receptor beta chain is described in this entry. The antigen is undetermined. A J-beta primer mix and a sample-barcoded 5' primer were used in a second PCR of roughly 6 to 12 cycles. The template-switch adaptor was a 5' adaptor with 12 random nucleotides. It tagged each cDNA molecule. Every individual sample yielded 2.5 million or more paired-end reads (each containing CDR3). MiXCR was run by TCRdb on the 5' RACE reads, yielding one entry per CDR3 protein. The sample yields 1.5 million to 2 million distinct CDR3 sequences, about 50% seen once. This entry belongs to a study of blood T cells in healthy people across ages. CDR1 is LGHNA, CDR2 YSLEER, per germline. The V end lost 1 base, the J end lost 2 bases, and 10 bases lay between the germline ends. The length of the CDR3 is 15 residues. Study results and limitations: Unsorted PBMCs prevented conclusive naive versus antigen-experienced comparison. CMV infection status of these donors was not known.

The gene calls are TRBV4-3 and TRBJ2-3; possible D gene TRBD1, 6 bases. This clonotype was obtained from a woman in her forties in good health. Sequences were obtained from blood. CDR3 residues: CASSQGGHDTDTQYF. The CDR3 DNA sequence: TGCGCCAGCAGCCAAGGGGGGCACGACACAGATACGCAGTATTTT.